These 19 T cell receptor beta chains came from one sample sequenced in a study of T cells in Graves' hyperthyroidism and ophthalmopathy (dated by TCRdb to between 2017 and 2020). The receptor library was made with multiplex PCR. The sequencer listed for this sample is Illumina HiSeq 2000. The TCR beta CDR3 regions were amplified from RNA transcripts. The TCR CDR3 was subjected to a first round of RT-PCR using the HTBI primer set and the Qiagen OneStep RT-PCR kit. TCRdb passed the public sequencing reads through fastp at Q25 and MiXCR, retaining productive beta sequences. Rows are combined by CDR3 protein, so each entry shows the most common genes and DNA. The sample table holds 700,000 to 850,000 distinct CDR3 sequences, of which around 40% were seen once. 30% to 40% of the sample is taken by the ten largest. The sequencing sample was made of blood. The receptors stem from a woman between 40 and 50 years old with Graves' hyperthyroidism.

About this clonotype itself: This may arise from a read error, as a much more abundant clone is one base away. The chain has TRBV10-3 and TRBJ1-2; tentatively, D is TRBD1 (5 bases). The CDR3 sequence is 13 residues long. V shed 5 bases and J shed 7 bases, with 14 bases lying between them. From germline, CDR1 is ENHRY and CDR2 SYGVKD. The CDR3 region is CAISYPQGSGYTF. The DNA for the CDR3 is TGTGCCATCAGTTATCCCCAGGGAAGTGGCTACACCTTC.

This clonotype came up many times. The chain recombines TRBV10-3 with TRBJ1-2; TRBD1 aligns across 10 bases. Trimming cost V 10 bases and J 6 bases; bases outside gene matches: 8. Germline V lookup: CDR1 ENHRY, CDR2 SYGVKD. This CDR3 has 13 residues. The CDR3 sequence is CASGGDRGHGYTF. Written as DNA, the CDR3 is TGTGCCAGCGGGGGAGACAGGGGGCATGGCTACACCTTC.

This clonotype occurred many times. This sequence joins TRBV7-2 and TRBJ1-6; maybe TRBD1 (5 bases). Germline V CDR1 and CDR2: SGHTA, FQGNSA. This CDR3 spans 15 amino acids. V lost 7 bases, J lost 10 bases, and 20 bases lay in between. The CDR3 DNA reads TGTGCCAGCACCCCAAGAGGGCAGGGTGGATCACCCCTCCACTTT. Encoded protein: CASTPRGQGGSPLHF.

This chain uses TRBV20-1 with TRBJ2-5; 8 bases map to TRBD2. V was pared by 3 bases and J by 5 bases, with 5 bases of the junction left unmatched. This CDR3 region has 13 residues. Germline assignment: CDR1 DFQATT and CDR2 SNEGSKA (reference sequence). The CDR3 coding sequence is TGCAGTGCTAGCGGGAGGGAGGCGGAGACCCAGTACTTC. The encoded protein is CSASGREAETQYF.

This clonotype occurred a few times. V gene TRBV7-2 combines with J gene TRBJ2-7; D ambiguous. Germline V gene sequence: CDR1 SGHTA, CDR2 FQGNSA. The CDR3 loop spans 14 amino acids. Trimming removed 7 bases from V and 3 bases from J, with 16 bases in between. The CDR3 is CASKPQTAHYEQYF. For the CDR3, the DNA is TGTGCCAGCAAACCCCAGACGGCCCACTACGAGCAGTACTTC.

As concerns this clonotype: Because the CDR3 is missing its conserved closing phenylalanine or tryptophan, this is likely a read error. No DNA is shown, since the ends of the CDR3 on it are uncertain; the CDR3 is the one TCRdb lists. The chain links TRBV7-2 to TRBJ2-7; the listed D gene, TRBD2, was not tested against the DNA. Looked up from germline, CDR1 is SGHTA and CDR2 is FQGNSA. A total of 10 residues make up the CDR3, ends included. CDR3 protein: CASSSYGLAG.

This clonotype was counted ten times or more. V and J are TRBV20-1 and TRBJ1-5; a weak D match, TRBD1 (5 bases). Germline values: CDR1 DFQATT, CDR2 SNEGSKA (reference sequence). This CDR3 contains 15 residues. The ends were cut back, 5 bases at V and 0 bases at J, with 14 bases in the middle. The CDR3 loop is CSAGSGTDSNQPQHF. DNA for the CDR3: TGCAGTGCTGGATCGGGGACGGATAGCAATCAGCCCCAGCATTTT.

This clonotype was recorded a few times. The rearrangement joins TRBV5-6 to TRBJ1-3; D not certain. The V end lost 2 bases, the J end lost 0 bases, and 3 bases lay between the germline ends. Germline CDR1 SGHDT, CDR2 YYEEEE. The CDR3 totals 13 residues. This chain's CDR3 is CASSLYSGNTIYF. CDR3 DNA: TGTGCCAGCAGCTTATACTCTGGAAACACCATATATTTT.

This clonotype appeared many times. This chain uses TRBV14 with TRBJ1-3; no definite D call. CDR1 and CDR2 from the germline V gene are SGHDN and FVKESK. V lost 0 bases and J lost 5, with 5 bases in between. CDR3 length: 13 residues. The CDR3 sequence: CASSQDWRNTIYF. CDR3 DNA sequence: TGTGCCAGCAGCCAAGATTGGCGAAACACCATATATTTT.

This sequence joins TRBV20-1 and TRBJ1-5; no reliable D call. The CDR3 sequence is 14 residues long. The V and J ends lost 4 bases and 0 bases respectively, with 10 bases between them. The germline V gene encodes CDR1 DFQATT and CDR2 SNEGSKA (reference sequence). The CDR3 spells CSAIWGYSNQPQHF. In DNA, the CDR3 is TGCAGTGCTATCTGGGGTTATAGCAATCAGCCCCAGCATTTT.

This clonotype was recorded many times. The chain recombines TRBV7-2 with TRBJ2-7; no definite D call. V lost 3 bases, J lost 4 bases, and 7 bases lay in between. The CDR3 is 12 amino acids. Germline CDR1 is SGHTA and CDR2 is FQGNSA. In DNA, the CDR3 is TGTGCCAGCAGCTTCGAAAAGTACGAGCAGTACTTC. It encodes CASSFEKYEQYF.

V usage is TRBV11-2 and J usage is TRBJ1-5; 7 bases map to TRBD1. With 5 bases clipped from V and 7 bases from J, the junction kept 5 bases outside the gene matches. This CDR3 spans 13 amino acids. Germline CDR1 is SGHAT and CDR2 is FQNNGV. CDR3 region: CASSMTGIQPQHF. CDR3 bases: TGTGCCAGCAGCATGACAGGGATCCAGCCCCAGCATTTT.

This clonotype was seen repeatedly, ten times or more. The chain links TRBV25-1 to TRBJ1-4, with D hard to call. CDR1 is MGHDK and CDR2 is SYGVNS in the germline V gene. V dropped 2 bases and J dropped 4 bases, with 20 bases sitting between them. The CDR3 runs to 18 residues. The CDR3 DNA follows: TGTGCCAGCAGTGAACCGAAGGGTGGGGTTTTCGGTAATGAAAAACTGTTTTTT. It specifies CASSEPKGGVFGNEKLFF.

Ten or more counts support this clonotype. The V gene is TRBV15, the J gene TRBJ2-5, with TRBD2 matching over 7 bases. CDR3 size: 15 residues. Germline lookup yields CDR1 LNHNV and CDR2 YYDKDF (reference sequence). V dropped 0 bases and J dropped 7; count of bases not matched to a gene: 8. The CDR3, as DNA: TGTGCCACCAGCAGAGAGACGCGGGAGTGGGCGACCCAGTACTTC. It codes for CATSRETREWATQYF. The full variable domain, in which reference TRBV15 and TRBJ2-5 provide the parts outside the CDR3, is DAMVIQNPRYQVTQFGKPVTLSCSQTLNHNVMYWYQQKSSQAPKLLFHYYDKDFNNEADTPDNFQSRRPNTSFCFLDIRSPGLGDTAMYLCATSRETREWATQYFGPGTRLLVL.

The gene calls are TRBV20-1 and TRBJ2-3; D possibly corresponds to TRBD1 (6 bases). Trimming pared 7 bases from V and 7 bases from J, leaving 9 bases between. Germline CDR1 is DFQATT and CDR2 is SNEGSKA (reference sequence). The CDR3 loop spans 10 amino acids. CDR3 loop: CSGGGNTQYF. CDR3 coding DNA: TGCAGTGGAGGGGGAAATACGCAGTATTTT.

In regard to this clonotype: This may be a read error, as it is one base from a much larger clone. V is TRBV11-2 and J is TRBJ1-6; 9 nucleotides line up with TRBD1. Germline V gene lookup returns CDR1 SGHAT and CDR2 FQNNGV. J was trimmed by 14 bases and V by 6 bases; bases with no gene match: 11. The CDR3 has 14 residues. The CDR3 coding sequence is TGTGCCAGCAGAATCGGACAGGGGCGAAGCACCCTCCACTTT. Its protein product is CASRIGQGRSTLHF. Drawing the rest from reference TRBV11-2 and TRBJ1-6, the complete variable domain is EAGVAQSPRYKIIEKRQSVAFWCNPISGHATLYWYQQILGQGPKLLIQFQNNGVVDDSQLPKDRFSAERLKGVDSTLKIQPAKLEDSAVYLCASRIGQGRSTLHFGNGTRLTVT.

The rearrangement uses TRBV7-3 and TRBJ2-7; D not resolved. This CDR3 is 14 amino acids long. V lost 4 bases, J lost 3 bases, and 13 bases lay in between. The germline V gene encodes CDR1 SGHTA and CDR2 FQGTGA. The CDR3 DNA reads TGTGCCAGCAGCTGCAGTCCCGGTGGCTACGAGCAGTACTTC. Translated, it gives CASSCSPGGYEQYF. Full variable domain (missing parts from reference TRBV7-3 and TRBJ2-7): GAGVSQTPSNKVTEKGKYVELRCDPISGHTALYWYRQSLGQGPEFLIYFQGTGAADDSGLPNDRFFAVRPEGSVSTLKIQRTERGDSAVYLCASSCSPGGYEQYFGPGTRLTVT.

V usage is TRBV29-1 and J usage is TRBJ2-3, with D perhaps TRBD1 (6 bases). From germline, CDR1 is SQVTM and CDR2 ANQGSEA. V shed 6 bases and J shed 6 bases, with 13 bases lying between them. CDR3 length: 12 amino acids. The CDR3 sequence is CSVSQGRDTQYF. CDR3 DNA sequence: TGCAGCGTATCACAGGGTAGGGATACGCAGTATTTT.

This clonotype was observed a few times. V is TRBV14 and J is TRBJ2-2; perhaps TRBD2 as D (7 bases). The CDR3 consists of 17 residues. V dropped 2 bases and J dropped 3 bases, with 16 bases sitting between them. The germline CDR1 and CDR2 sequences are SGHDN and FVKESK. The CDR3 DNA reads as TGTGCCAGCAGCCAAAACGTGGGGGGGGCCGACACCGGGGAGCTGTTTTTT. This translates into CASSQNVGGADTGELFF.